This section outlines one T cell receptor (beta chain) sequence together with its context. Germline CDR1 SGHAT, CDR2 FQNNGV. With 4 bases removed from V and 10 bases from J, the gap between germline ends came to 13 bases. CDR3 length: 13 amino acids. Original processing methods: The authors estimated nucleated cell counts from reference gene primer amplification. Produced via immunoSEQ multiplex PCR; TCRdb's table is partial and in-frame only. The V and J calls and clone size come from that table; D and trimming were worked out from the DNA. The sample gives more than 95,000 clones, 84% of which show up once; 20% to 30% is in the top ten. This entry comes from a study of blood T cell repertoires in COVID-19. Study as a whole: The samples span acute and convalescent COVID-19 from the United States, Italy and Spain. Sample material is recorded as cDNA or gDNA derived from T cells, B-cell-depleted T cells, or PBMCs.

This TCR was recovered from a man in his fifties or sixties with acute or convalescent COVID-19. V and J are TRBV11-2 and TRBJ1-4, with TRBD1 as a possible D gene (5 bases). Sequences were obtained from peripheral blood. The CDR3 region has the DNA TGTGCCAGCAGCTCCCTGGGGGGAGGAAAACTGTTTTTT. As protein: CASSSLGGGKLFF.